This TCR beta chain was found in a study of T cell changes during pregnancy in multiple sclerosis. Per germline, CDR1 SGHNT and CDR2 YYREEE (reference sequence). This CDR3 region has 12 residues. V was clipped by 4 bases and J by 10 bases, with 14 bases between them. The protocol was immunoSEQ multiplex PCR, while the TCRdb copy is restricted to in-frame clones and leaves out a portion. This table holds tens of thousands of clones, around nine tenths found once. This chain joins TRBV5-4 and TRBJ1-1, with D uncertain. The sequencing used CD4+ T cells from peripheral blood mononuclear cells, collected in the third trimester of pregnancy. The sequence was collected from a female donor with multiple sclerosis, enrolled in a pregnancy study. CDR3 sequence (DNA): TGTGCCAGCAGCAACGATGCCCGGGGAGCTTTCTTT. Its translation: CASSNDARGAFF.